This TCR beta chain originates from a study of control samples from healthy donors and cancer patients. Some clones are missing from TCRdb's copy, which holds only in-frame ones; the method was immunoSEQ multiplex PCR. The sample gives 170,000 or so clones, 90% to 95% of which show up once; roughly 1.5% is in the top ten. The germline V gene has CDR1 SGHRS and CDR2 YFSETQ. The CDR3 has 16 amino acids. V lost 3 bases, J lost 0 bases, and 13 bases lay in between. The chain joins TRBV5-1 to TRBJ2-4, with D possibly being TRBD1 (6 bases). The source is a man younger than 35 in good health. The sequencing sample was made of blood. Written as DNA, the CDR3 is TGCGCCAGCAGCTCCCCGGACAGACTAGCCAAAAACATTCAGTACTTC. Its translation: CASSSPDRLAKNIQYF. The whole variable domain, filled in from reference TRBV5-1 and TRBJ2-4, reads KAGVTQTPRYLIKTRGQQVTLSCSPISGHRSVSWYQQTPGQGLQFLFEYFSETQRNKGNFPGRFSGRQFSNSRSEMNVSTLELGDSALYLCASSSPDRLAKNIQYFGAGTRLSVL.